This TCR beta chain was identified in a study of neurological immune-mediated disorders. This clonotype was detected ten times or more. Its antigen remains unidentified. Study results and caveats: Subjects shared no identical expanded-clone CDR3 amino acid sequences, suggesting private TCR-beta repertoires in all groups.

From the 5' RACE reads, TCRdb called clonotypes with MiXCR, one entry per CDR3 protein. The table includes 25,000 to 35,000 distinct CDR3 sequences, about 1.6% detected once. Trimming left V 3 bases short and J 0 bases short, with 9 bases between. Germline V gives CDR1 LNHNV, CDR2 YYDKDF (reference sequence). The CDR3 is 14 residues long. For the unsorted libraries, 2 million PBMCs stored at -80 C served as input. The genes are TRBV15 and TRBJ2-7; D is undetermined. This TCR was sampled from a woman aged 25 to 39 with multiple sclerosis. What was sequenced was PBMCs. The CDR3 bases are TGTGCCACCAGCAGGGGAAGGGCCTCCTACGAGCAGTACTTC. Protein: CATSRGRASYEQYF.